This T cell receptor (beta chain) was captured by sequencing in a study of blood T cells in healthy people across ages (dated by TCRdb to 2014 to 2015). Notes on the research overall: In model experiments, roughly one uniquely barcoded TCR beta cDNA molecule per two T cells was captured by template switching. Age-related changes in TCR beta repertoire diversity were measured in the study by deep sequencing normalized with unique cDNA molecular identifiers. Donors were grouped into four age groups: young (average about 15 years), middle-aged (roughly 40), aged (approximately 58) and long-lived (around 80). To avoid experimental bias, donors of different ages were distributed randomly across sequencing lanes. For two donors (one aged 18 to 30 and one aged 80 or older), the study analyzed two additional independent replicas of 1 million unique cDNA reads from the same blood draw.

Paper-wide results and their limitations: Donor CMV infection status was unknown, potentially confounding age-related changes in expanded clonotypes. Estimates of total diversity from one million sequenced T cells were regarded as lower bounds and underestimates. As age increased, observed TCR beta diversity per million T cells dropped in a roughly linear way, and a significant reduction was already evident by age 40. Compared with the aged group, more naive CD4+ T cells, fewer expanded clones and increased TCR diversity were shown by the long-lived group, suggesting age selection. Observed TCR beta diversity correlated strongly with the percentage of naive T cells measured by flow cytometry. Since profiling was done on bulk unsorted PBMCs, naive and antigen-experienced compartments could not be conclusively compared.

Donors were 39 systemically healthy Caucasian individuals from Russia aged 6 to 90 years. Each donor gave ten milliliters of peripheral blood, collected into EDTA-treated Vacutainer tubes. PBMCs were isolated by Ficoll-Paque density-gradient centrifugation, with at least 6 million obtained per sample. Trizol reagent was used to extract total RNA from PBMCs, with at least 6 micrograms per sample. The percentages of naive CD45RAhigh/CD27high T cells were determined by flow cytometry on a PBMC aliquot from every donor. This clonotype was found once. Its recognized antigen is unknown. Qualities for individual bases were not recorded, and no much larger clone is one base off. Evidence from a single read is weak. The library came from 5' RACE. Sequenced on an Illumina HiSeq 2500. A second PCR of 7 to 11 cycles was performed with a sample-barcoded 5' primer and a J-beta primer mix. Each TCR beta cDNA molecule received a unique molecular identifier from a template-switch 5' adaptor carrying 12 random nucleotides. At least 2.5 million CDR3-containing paired-end reads were obtained from each sample. The Mint cDNA synthesis kit, primed by a TRBC-specific oligonucleotide, was used to synthesize first-strand cDNA from all RNA. After uracil-DNA glycosylase treatment, a first 18-cycle PCR used universal primers M1SS and BC2_uni_R on all cDNA. Turning to the authors' computational methods: For normalization, 1 million high-quality reads were randomly selected from each sample, with every read carrying a distinct molecular identifier. Reads sharing molecular identifiers were discarded rather than binned into consensus sequences. MiTCR, with a Q25 quality threshold and the strictest error-elimination algorithm, was used for CDR3 identification, clonotype clustering and error correction. Lower-bound total TCR beta diversity was estimated with a nonparametric unseen species model using Euler transformation. Clones were called with MiXCR by TCRdb after fastp trimmed the public reads at Q25, and only in-frame beta chains were retained. Each CDR3 protein gets just one entry, which takes the most common genes and DNA from the rows behind it. These V and J calls rely on TCRdb rather than the paper's analysis. The sample table contains approximately 290,000 distinct CDR3 sequences; only one count was recorded for roughly 27% of them. The ten largest clones take up roughly 28% of the sample.

The TCR originated in a woman in her 70s in good health. Material: blood.

The nucleotides read TGCAGTGCGATTTCAGGGGCAGATACGCAGTATTTT. Its protein is CSAISGADTQYF. The V and J segments used are TRBV20-1 and TRBJ2-3; the D region possibly corresponds to TRBD1 (6 bases align). The CDR3 goes from the cysteine to the phenylalanine over 12 residues. CDR3 DNA is the only sequence kept; it has 36 bases, read in frame from the first base. The junction shows trimming of 6 bases on V and 4 bases on J, plus 11 bases between the germline ends. Reading the germline V gene (reference sequence) gives CDR1 DFQATT and CDR2 SNEGSKA.